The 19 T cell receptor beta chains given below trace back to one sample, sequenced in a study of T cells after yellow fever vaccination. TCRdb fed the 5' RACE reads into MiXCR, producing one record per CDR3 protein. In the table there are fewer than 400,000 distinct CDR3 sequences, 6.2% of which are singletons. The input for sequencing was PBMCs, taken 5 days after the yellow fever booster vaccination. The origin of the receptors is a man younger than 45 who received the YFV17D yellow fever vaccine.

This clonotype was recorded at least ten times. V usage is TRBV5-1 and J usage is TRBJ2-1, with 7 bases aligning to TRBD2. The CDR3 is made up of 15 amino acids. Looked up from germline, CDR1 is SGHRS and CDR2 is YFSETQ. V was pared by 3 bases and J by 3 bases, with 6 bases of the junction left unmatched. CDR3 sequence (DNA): TGCGCCAGCAGCTCCGGGACTACTAACTACAATGAGCAGTTCTTC. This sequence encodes CASSSGTTNYNEQFF. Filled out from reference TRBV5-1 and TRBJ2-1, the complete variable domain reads KAGVTQTPRYLIKTRGQQVTLSCSPISGHRSVSWYQQTPGQGLQFLFEYFSETQRNKGNFPGRFSGRQFSNSRSEMNVSTLELGDSALYLCASSSGTTNYNEQFFGPGTRLTVL.

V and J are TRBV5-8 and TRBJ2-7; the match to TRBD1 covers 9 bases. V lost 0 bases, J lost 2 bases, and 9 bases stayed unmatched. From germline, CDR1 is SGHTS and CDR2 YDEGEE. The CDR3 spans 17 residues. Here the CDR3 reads CASSLGAGQGDPYEQYF. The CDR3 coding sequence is TGTGCCAGCAGCTTGGGGGCGGGACAGGGAGACCCCTACGAGCAGTACTTC. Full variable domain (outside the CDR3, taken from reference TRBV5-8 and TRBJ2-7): EAGVTQSPTHLIKTRGQQATLRCSPISGHTSVYWYQQALGLGLQFLLWYDEGEERNRGNFPPRFSGRQFPNYSSELNVNALELEDSALYLCASSLGAGQGDPYEQYFGPGTRLTVT.

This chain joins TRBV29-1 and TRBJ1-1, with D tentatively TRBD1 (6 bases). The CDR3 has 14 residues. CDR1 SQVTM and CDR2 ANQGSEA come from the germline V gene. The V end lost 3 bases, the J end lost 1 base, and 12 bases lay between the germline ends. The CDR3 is CSVDGPGANTEAFF. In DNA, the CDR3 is TGCAGCGTTGACGGGCCGGGGGCGAACACTGAAGCTTTCTTT.

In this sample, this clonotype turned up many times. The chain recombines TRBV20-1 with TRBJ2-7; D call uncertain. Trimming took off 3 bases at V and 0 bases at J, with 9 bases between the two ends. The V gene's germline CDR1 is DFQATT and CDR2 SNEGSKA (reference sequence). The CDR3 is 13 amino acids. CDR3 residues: CSASVPSSYEQYF. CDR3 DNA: TGCAGTGCTAGCGTGCCGAGCTCCTACGAGCAGTACTTC.

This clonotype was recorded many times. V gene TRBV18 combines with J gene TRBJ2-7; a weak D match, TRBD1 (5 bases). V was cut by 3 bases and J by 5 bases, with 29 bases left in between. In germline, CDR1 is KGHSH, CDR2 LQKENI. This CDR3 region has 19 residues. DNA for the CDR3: TGTGCCAGCTCACCCCAGGGTCCGCCGACCGCCCTCCTCCTAAACGAGCAGTACTTC. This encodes CASSPQGPPTALLLNEQYF.

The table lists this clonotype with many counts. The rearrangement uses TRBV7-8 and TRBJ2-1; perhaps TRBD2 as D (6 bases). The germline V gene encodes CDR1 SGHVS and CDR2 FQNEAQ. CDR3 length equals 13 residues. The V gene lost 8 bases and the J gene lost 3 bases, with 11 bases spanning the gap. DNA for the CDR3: TGTGCCAGCTCACCGGGAGTCTACAATGAGCAGTTCTTC. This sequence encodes CASSPGVYNEQFF.

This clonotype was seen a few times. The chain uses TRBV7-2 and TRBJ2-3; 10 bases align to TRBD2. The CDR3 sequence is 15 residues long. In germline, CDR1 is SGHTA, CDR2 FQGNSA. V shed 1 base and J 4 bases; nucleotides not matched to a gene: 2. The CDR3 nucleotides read TGTGCCAGCAGCTTAGTAGCGGGAGGATCAGATACGCAGTATTTT. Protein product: CASSLVAGGSDTQYF.

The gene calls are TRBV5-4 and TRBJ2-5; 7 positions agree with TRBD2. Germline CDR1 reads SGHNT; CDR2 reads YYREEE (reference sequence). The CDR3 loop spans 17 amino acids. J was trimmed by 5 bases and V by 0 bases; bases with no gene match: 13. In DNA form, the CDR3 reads TGTGCCAGCAGCTTGGGGGCTAGCGGAGGAGGCGGGGAGACCCAGTACTTC. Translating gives CASSLGASGGGGETQYF.

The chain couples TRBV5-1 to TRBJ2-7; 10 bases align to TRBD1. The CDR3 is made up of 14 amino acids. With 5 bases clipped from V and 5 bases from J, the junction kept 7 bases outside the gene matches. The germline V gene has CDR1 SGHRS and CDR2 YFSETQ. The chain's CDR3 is CASRRDRGGNEQYF. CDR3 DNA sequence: TGCGCCAGCAGAAGGGACAGGGGAGGCAACGAGCAGTACTTC.

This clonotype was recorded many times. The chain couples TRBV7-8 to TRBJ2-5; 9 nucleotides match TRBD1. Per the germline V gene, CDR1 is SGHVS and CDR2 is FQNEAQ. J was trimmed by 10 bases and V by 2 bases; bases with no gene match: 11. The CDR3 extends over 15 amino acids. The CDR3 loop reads CASSLIQGAQISQYF. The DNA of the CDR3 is TGTGCCAGCAGCTTAATACAGGGGGCCCAGATAAGCCAGTACTTC.

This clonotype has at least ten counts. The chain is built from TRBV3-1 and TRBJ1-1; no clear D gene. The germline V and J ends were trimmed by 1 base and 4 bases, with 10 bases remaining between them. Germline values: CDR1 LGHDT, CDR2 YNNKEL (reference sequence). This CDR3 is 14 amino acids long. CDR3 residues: CASSQGGGVTEAFF. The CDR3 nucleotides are TGTGCCAGCAGCCAAGGAGGTGGGGTCACTGAAGCTTTCTTT.

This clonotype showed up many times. CDR3 nucleotide sequence: TGCGCCAGCAGCCAAGAGCTAGCGGGAGGCGGGACCCAGTACTTC. This codes for CASSQELAGGGTQYF. The chain joins TRBV4-3 to TRBJ2-5; TRBD2 matches 11 bases. The CDR3 length is 15 residues. Germline loops: CDR1 LGHNA, CDR2 YSLEER. V lost 0 bases and J lost 7; bases outside the gene matches: 4.

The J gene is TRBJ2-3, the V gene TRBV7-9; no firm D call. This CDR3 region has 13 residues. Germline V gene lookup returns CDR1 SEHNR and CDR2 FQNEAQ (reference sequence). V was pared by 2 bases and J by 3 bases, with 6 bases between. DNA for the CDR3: TGTGCCAGCAGCTTATCCGCGACAGATACGCAGTATTTT. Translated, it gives CASSLSATDTQYF. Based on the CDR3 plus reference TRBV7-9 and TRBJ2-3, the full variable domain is DTGVSQNPRHKITKRGQNVTFRCDPISEHNRLYWYRQTLGQGPEFLTYFQNEAQLEKSRLLSDRFSAERPKGSFSTLEIQRTEQGDSAMYLCASSLSATDTQYFGPGTRLTVL.

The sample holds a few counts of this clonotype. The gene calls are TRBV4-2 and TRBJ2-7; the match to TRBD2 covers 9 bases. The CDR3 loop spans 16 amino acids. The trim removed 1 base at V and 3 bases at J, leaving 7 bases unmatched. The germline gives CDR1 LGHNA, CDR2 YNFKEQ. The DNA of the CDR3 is TGTGCCAGCAGCCAAGCGGAAGCGGGAGGAATCTACGAGCAGTACTTC. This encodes CASSQAEAGGIYEQYF.

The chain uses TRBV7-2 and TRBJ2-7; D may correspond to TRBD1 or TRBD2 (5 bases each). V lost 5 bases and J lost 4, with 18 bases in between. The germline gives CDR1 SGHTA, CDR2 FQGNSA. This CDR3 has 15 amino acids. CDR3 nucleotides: TGTGCCAGCAGCCCGAGCTGGGACGAATTATACGAGCAGTACTTC. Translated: CASSPSWDELYEQYF.

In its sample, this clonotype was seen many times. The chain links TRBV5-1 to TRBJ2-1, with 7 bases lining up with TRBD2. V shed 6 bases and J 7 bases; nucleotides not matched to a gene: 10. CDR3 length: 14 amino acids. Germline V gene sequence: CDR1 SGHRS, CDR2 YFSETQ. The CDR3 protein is CASMSGITLNEQFF. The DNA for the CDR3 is TGCGCCAGCATGAGCGGGATAACGCTGAATGAGCAGTTCTTC.

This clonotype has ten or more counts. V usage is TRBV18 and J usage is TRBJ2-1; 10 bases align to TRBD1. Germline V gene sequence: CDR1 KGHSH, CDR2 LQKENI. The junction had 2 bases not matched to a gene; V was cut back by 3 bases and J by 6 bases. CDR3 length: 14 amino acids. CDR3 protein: CASSPRDRGNEQFF. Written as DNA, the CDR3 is TGTGCCAGCTCACCTAGGGACAGGGGCAATGAGCAGTTCTTC.

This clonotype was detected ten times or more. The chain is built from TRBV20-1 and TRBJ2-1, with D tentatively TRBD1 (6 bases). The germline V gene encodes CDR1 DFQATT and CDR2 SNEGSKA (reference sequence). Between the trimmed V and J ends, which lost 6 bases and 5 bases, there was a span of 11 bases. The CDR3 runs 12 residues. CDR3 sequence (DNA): TGCAGTGCCCAGGGGCTAAACAATGAGCAGTTCTTC. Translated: CSAQGLNNEQFF.

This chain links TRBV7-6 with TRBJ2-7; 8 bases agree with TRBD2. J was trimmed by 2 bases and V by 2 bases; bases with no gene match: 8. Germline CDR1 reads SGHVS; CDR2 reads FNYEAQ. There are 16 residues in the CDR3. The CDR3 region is CASSLSTQREPYEQYF. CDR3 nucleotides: TGTGCCAGCAGCTTATCGACACAGCGGGAGCCCTACGAGCAGTACTTC.